Only a few counts were recorded for the clone carrying this T cell receptor (beta chain). Its antigen is unidentified. An end of the junction does not agree with germline; a read error may underlie this. The data derive from a study of identical twins' blood T cells. Study-level results: Twin repertoire similarity may partly reflect shared environment. Twins shared more top CDR3 clonotypes than unrelated donors did.

This CDR3 is built from 13 residues. TCR cDNA libraries were made from RNA using a previously described, modified protocol. Using its own MiXCR run on the 5' RACE reads, TCRdb lists one record per CDR3 protein. The sample has fewer than 450,000 distinct CDR3 sequences; around 30% are singletons. V and J are TRBV12-3 or TRBV12-4 and TRBJ1-1; possible D gene TRBD1, 5 bases. Sample: PBMCs. This TCR was sampled from a woman aged 18-50 years in good health. The CDR3 region has the DNA TGTGTCAGCAGTTACCGCGGCGGGGGTGAAGCTTTCTTT. This sequence encodes CVSSYRGGGEAFF.